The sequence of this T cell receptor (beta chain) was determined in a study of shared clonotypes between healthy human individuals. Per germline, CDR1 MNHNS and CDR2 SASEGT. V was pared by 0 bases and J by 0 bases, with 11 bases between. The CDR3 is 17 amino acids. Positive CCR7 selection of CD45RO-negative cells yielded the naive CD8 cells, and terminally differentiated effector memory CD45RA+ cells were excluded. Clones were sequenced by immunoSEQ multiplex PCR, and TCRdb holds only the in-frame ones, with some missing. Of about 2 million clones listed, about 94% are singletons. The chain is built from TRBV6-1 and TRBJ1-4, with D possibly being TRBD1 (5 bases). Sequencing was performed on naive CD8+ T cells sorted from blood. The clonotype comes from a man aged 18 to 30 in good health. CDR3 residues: CASSEARGQATNEKLFF. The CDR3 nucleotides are TGTGCCAGCAGTGAAGCGCGAGGACAAGCAACTAATGAAAAACTGTTTTTT.